The clone carrying this T cell receptor (beta chain) appeared many times. Its antigen is as yet unknown. CDR3 length equals 14 residues. Germline V gene lookup returns CDR1 SGHRS and CDR2 YFSETQ. The V segment lost 7 bases and the J segment 1 base; nucleotides outside the gene matches: 3. This record belongs to a study of T-cell memory formation after mild COVID-19. Regarding the study as a whole: The main location of contracting CD4+ clones was CM and EM, and that of contracting CD8+ clones was EMRA. CD4/CD8 balance held among clones contracting day 15 to 85, and later expanders leaned CD4+.

A 5'RACE reaction primed in the constant segment made cDNA libraries of TCR alpha and TCR beta, and these carried sample barcodes and UMIs. TCRdb analysed the 5' RACE reads with MiXCR anew, one entry per CDR3 protein. The data contain about 200,000 distinct CDR3 sequences, about 9.2% of them singletons. The receptor comes from a man aged 18 to 30 who had mild COVID-19 (a few samples of this study predate the infection). Cell type and time point are not known. The V call is TRBV5-1, the J call TRBJ1-1, with 11 bases lining up with TRBD1. The sequenced material came from PBMCs or a T cell subset sorted from them (not recorded which). The chain's CDR3 is CASFGQGANTEAFF. CDR3 in DNA: TGCGCCAGCTTCGGACAGGGGGCGAACACTGAAGCTTTCTTT.